These 18 T cell receptor beta chains share one sample of origin, sequenced in a study of neurological immune-mediated disorders. Each CDR3 protein gets one entry after TCRdb re-called the 5' RACE reads with MiXCR. The sample has some 33,000 distinct CDR3 sequences, about 1.6% seen once; the top ten hold about 9%. The sequenced sample was PBMCs. The receptors were gathered from a woman in her 30s with multiple sclerosis.

This clonotype was observed at least ten times. The chain recombines TRBV7-9 with TRBJ1-2; the match to TRBD1 covers 10 bases. The CDR3 is 17 amino acids. Looked up from germline, CDR1 is SEHNR and CDR2 is FQNEAQ (reference sequence). Trimming at V came to 5 bases and at J to 6 bases, leaving 15 bases not matched to a gene. CDR3 nucleotide sequence: TGTGCCAGCAGCATCCGGGACAGGGGAGCAGCTTCGGATGGCTACACCTTC. This translates into CASSIRDRGAASDGYTF.

This clonotype was picked up many times. The V call is TRBV24-1, the J call TRBJ2-3, with TRBD1 as a possible D gene (6 bases). This CDR3 region has 12 residues. Trimming shortened V by 10 bases and J by 1 base, and 8 bases separated the two germline ends. The germline CDR1 and CDR2 sequences are KGHDR and SFDVKD. The DNA of the CDR3 is TGTGCCACTTCAGGGGGCACAGATACGCAGTATTTT. Its protein product is CATSGGTDTQYF.

This clonotype was detected many times. CDR3 residues: CASSSKGGAYNEQFF. The CDR3 nucleotides read TGTGCCAGCAGCTCAAAGGGGGGAGCCTACAATGAGCAGTTCTTC. V gene TRBV7-6 combines with J gene TRBJ2-1, with D possibly called TRBD1 or TRBD2 (6 bases each). Germline CDR1 SGHVS, CDR2 FNYEAQ. V dropped 4 bases and J dropped 2 bases, with 12 bases sitting between them. The CDR3 sequence is 15 residues long.

This clonotype was recorded many times. This chain joins TRBV6-5 and TRBJ1-3; TRBD1 matches at 7 bases. CDR1 and CDR2 (germline): MNHEY, SVGAGI. The CDR3 extends over 15 amino acids. J lost 0 bases, V lost 6 bases, and 5 bases had no gene match. The CDR3 loop is CASRTGDRSGNTIYF. CDR3 sequence (DNA): TGTGCCAGCAGAACAGGGGATCGCTCTGGAAACACCATATATTTT.

At least ten counts were recorded for this clonotype. V and J are TRBV10-3 and TRBJ1-1, with D tentatively TRBD1 (6 bases). V gave up 1 base and J gave up 3 bases, with 9 bases separating them. Germline values: CDR1 ENHRY, CDR2 SYGVKD. The CDR3 is made up of 14 amino acids. This CDR3 reads CAISELTGYTEAFF. The CDR3 coding sequence is TGTGCCATCAGTGAGTTGACAGGCTACACTGAAGCTTTCTTT.

In its sample, this clonotype was seen many times. This sequence joins TRBV6-6 and TRBJ1-1, with D perhaps TRBD1 (5 bases). V shed 5 bases and J shed 5 bases, with 18 bases lying between them. The CDR3 spans 15 residues. CDR1 and CDR2 from the germline V gene are MNHNY and SVGAGI (reference sequence). CDR3 loop: CASSGTMLSGTEAFF. The CDR3 DNA sequence: TGTGCCAGCAGTGGGACGATGCTTTCGGGGACTGAAGCTTTCTTT.

In this sample, this clonotype turned up many times. CDR3 loop: CSARDPTYEQYF. In DNA form, the CDR3 reads TGCAGTGCTAGAGACCCAACCTACGAGCAGTACTTC. V is TRBV20-1 and J is TRBJ2-7; D is uncertain. The length of the CDR3 is 12 residues. CDR1 and CDR2 from the germline V gene are DFQATT and SNEGSKA (reference sequence). V dropped 0 bases and J dropped 2 bases, with 5 bases sitting between them.

This clonotype was seen ten or more times. The V gene is TRBV6-2 or TRBV6-3, the J gene TRBJ1-5; D gene unclear. Per germline, CDR1 MNHEY and CDR2 SVGEGT. The V and J ends lost 6 bases and 5 bases respectively, with 20 bases between them. The CDR3 spans 16 residues. The CDR3 nucleotides are TGTGCCAGCAGAGGCCTCGGGAAGCGGCCCGATCAGCCCCAGCATTTT. Translating it yields CASRGLGKRPDQPQHF.

This clonotype was found many times. This chain connects TRBV16 to TRBJ2-2, with 7 bases fitting TRBD2. Per germline, CDR1 KGHSY and CDR2 FQNENV. The V gene end was trimmed by 2 bases and the J gene end by 7 bases; junction bases not matched to a gene: 4. The CDR3 extends over 14 amino acids. The CDR3 spells CASSQLLAIGELFF. CDR3 in DNA: TGTGCCAGCAGCCAACTACTAGCGATCGGGGAGCTGTTTTTT.

This clonotype was seen repeatedly, ten times or more. The J gene is TRBJ2-7, the V gene TRBV14; D gene uncertain. The CDR3 runs to 12 residues. The V end was cut by 0 bases, the J end by 4 bases, with 4 bases between. Germline V gives CDR1 SGHDN, CDR2 FVKESK. CDR3 DNA: TGTGCCAGCAGCCAAGATTGGTACGAGCAGTACTTC. Encoded protein: CASSQDWYEQYF.

This clonotype was detected many times. This chain joins TRBV7-6 and TRBJ2-7; TRBD1 aligns across 8 bases. V trimming: 4 bases; J trimming: 2 bases; junction bases outside the gene matches: 4. CDR3 length equals 14 residues. From germline, CDR1 is SGHVS and CDR2 FNYEAQ. CDR3 nucleotide sequence: TGTGCCAGCAGCTCTAACAGGGGGACCTACGAGCAGTACTTC. Translated: CASSSNRGTYEQYF.

This clonotype was picked up many times. The chain carries TRBV4-3 and TRBJ2-1; 7 bases match TRBD1. Looked up from germline, CDR1 is LGHNA and CDR2 is YSLEER. V was pared by 4 bases and J by 2 bases, with 2 bases of the junction left unmatched. The CDR3 is 14 amino acids. The chain's CDR3 is CASSRDRAYNEQFF. CDR3 sequence (DNA): TGCGCCAGCAGCCGTGACAGGGCCTACAATGAGCAGTTCTTC.

This clonotype was counted ten times or more. The rearrangement joins TRBV5-1 to TRBJ2-4; tentatively, D is TRBD1 or TRBD2 (5 bases each). This CDR3 has 14 residues. The germline V gene has CDR1 SGHRS and CDR2 YFSETQ. Trimming removed 5 bases at V and 7 bases at J, with 16 bases between. CDR3 sequence reads: CASRDGTAANIQYF. The CDR3 DNA is TGCGCCAGCAGGGACGGGACGGCAGCGAACATTCAGTACTTC.

The table lists this clonotype with many counts. The chain employs TRBV20-1 and TRBJ2-7, with 12 bases identical to TRBD1. Germline V gives CDR1 DFQATT, CDR2 SNEGSKA (reference sequence). CDR3 length equals 15 residues. V lost 4 bases and J lost 4; bases outside the gene matches: 8. CDR3 region: CSANPGTGGKYEQYF. The CDR3 DNA sequence: TGCAGTGCTAACCCCGGGACAGGGGGCAAGTACGAGCAGTACTTC.

At least ten counts were recorded for this clonotype. The chain combines TRBV5-1 with TRBJ2-7, with 8 bases lining up with TRBD1. The CDR3 consists of 15 residues. V was pared by 0 bases and J by 7 bases, with 9 bases of the junction left unmatched. Germline lookup yields CDR1 SGHRS and CDR2 YFSETQ. Written as DNA, the CDR3 is TGCGCCAGCAGCTTGGGCCCCGGACAGGGCAGTGAGCAGTACTTC. It codes for CASSLGPGQGSEQYF.

This clonotype is medium-sized. This chain links TRBV20-1 with TRBJ2-2; 9 bases align to TRBD2. V shed 6 bases and J 3 bases; nucleotides not matched to a gene: 5. The CDR3 has 14 residues. Germline V CDR1 and CDR2: DFQATT, SNEGSKA (reference sequence). The CDR3 here is CSAPGLAYTGELFF. DNA for the CDR3: TGCAGTGCGCCGGGACTAGCCTACACCGGGGAGCTGTTTTTT.

The table lists this clonotype with many counts. The chain combines TRBV7-2 with TRBJ2-2; the match to TRBD1 covers 8 bases. Germline V gives CDR1 SGHTA, CDR2 FQGNSA. This CDR3 region has 17 residues. The trim removed 7 bases at V and 4 bases at J, leaving 14 bases unmatched. The CDR3 bases are TGTGCCAGCACGCGATCTTTAGGACAGGGAACCACCGGGGAGCTGTTTTTT. Its translation is CASTRSLGQGTTGELFF.

This clonotype was picked up many times. The rearrangement joins TRBV20-1 to TRBJ1-3; no firm D call. Germline V gene data show CDR1 as DFQATT and CDR2 as SNEGSKA (reference sequence). The CDR3 contains 15 residues. Between the trimmed V and J ends, which lost 2 bases and 0 bases, there was a span of 11 bases. CDR3 residues: CSARPRRASGNTIYF. DNA of the CDR3: TGCAGTGCTAGACCCCGACGGGCCTCTGGAAACACCATATATTTT.